Presented here are 13 T cell receptor beta chains from one specimen sequenced in a study of T cell changes during pregnancy in multiple sclerosis. The assay was immunoSEQ multiplex PCR, and TCRdb's table has in-frame clones only and misses some. Altogether around 25,000 clones are present, about 90% being singletons, with the ten largest covering around 8.1%. This material consisted of CD8+ T cells from peripheral blood mononuclear cells, taken in the second trimester of pregnancy. Receptor source: a female donor with multiple sclerosis, enrolled in a pregnancy study.

The chain is built from TRBV5-6 and TRBJ1-1; a possible D gene is TRBD1 (6 bases). Looked up from germline, CDR1 is SGHDT and CDR2 is YYEEEE. The CDR3 spans 12 residues. With 3 bases removed from V and 9 bases from J, the gap between germline ends came to 12 bases. CDR3 amino acids: CASSWGTTQAFF. Here the CDR3 DNA reads TGTGCCAGCAGCTGGGGGACAACTCAAGCTTTCTTT.

This clone was picked up one time. The chain has TRBV30 and TRBJ2-3, with TRBD2 matching over 8 bases. V shed 0 bases and J 2 bases; nucleotides not matched to a gene: 4. The CDR3 has 15 amino acids. Germline loops: CDR1 GTSNPN, CDR2 SVGIG (reference sequence). The CDR3 sequence is CAWSVAGGSTDTQYF. The CDR3 bases are TGTGCCTGGAGTGTCGCGGGGGGATCCACAGATACGCAGTATTTT.

This rearrangement joins TRBV7-9 to TRBJ2-1; 9 bases line up with TRBD1. The CDR3 runs to 14 residues. V dropped 5 bases and J dropped 6; count of bases not matched to a gene: 5. Germline-derived CDR1 and CDR2 are SEHNR and FQNEAQ (reference sequence). The CDR3 loop reads CASSHDRGGNEQFF. DNA for the CDR3: TGTGCCAGCAGCCACGACAGGGGGGGCAATGAGCAGTTCTTC. The full variable domain, its missing parts supplied by reference TRBV7-9 and TRBJ2-1, is DTGVSQNPRHKITKRGQNVTFRCDPISEHNRLYWYRQTLGQGPEFLTYFQNEAQLEKSRLLSDRFSAERPKGSFSTLEIQRTEQGDSAMYLCASSHDRGGNEQFFGPGTRLTVL.

The chain carries TRBV27 and TRBJ2-5; D not certain. CDR3 length: 14 amino acids. Trimming shortened V by 6 bases and J by 4 bases, and 15 bases separated the two germline ends. Germline V gene sequence: CDR1 MNHEY, CDR2 SMNVEV (reference sequence). CDR3 loop: CASSPIEARETQYF. The CDR3 DNA follows: TGTGCCAGCAGCCCCATCGAGGCTCGAGAGACCCAGTACTTC.

This chain links TRBV15 with TRBJ2-1; D is perhaps TRBD2 (5 bases). CDR3 length equals 18 residues. The V gene lost 3 bases and the J gene lost 6 bases, with 24 bases spanning the gap. Germline lookup yields CDR1 LNHNV and CDR2 YYDKDF (reference sequence). Written as DNA, the CDR3 is TGTGCCACCAGCAGGGCCCCTTCCGGGCCCGGGGTCCTCAATGAGCAGTTCTTC. Encoded protein: CATSRAPSGPGVLNEQFF.

The chain carries TRBV18 and TRBJ2-1, with 13 bases matching TRBD2. Germline V gene data show CDR1 as KGHSH and CDR2 as LQKENI. The CDR3 consists of 18 residues. The V gene end was trimmed by 4 bases and the J gene end by 7 bases; junction bases not matched to a gene: 13. The CDR3 nucleotides are TGTGCCAGCTCACGGTTAGGACTAGCGGGGGACTTTAATAATGAGCAGTTCTTC. This sequence encodes CASSRLGLAGDFNNEQFF. The full variable domain, its missing parts supplied by reference TRBV18 and TRBJ2-1, is NAGVMQNPRHLVRRRGQEARLRCSPMKGHSHVYWYRQLPEEGLKFMVYLQKENIIDESGMPKERFSAEFPKEGPSILRIQQVVRGDSAAYFCASSRLGLAGDFNNEQFFGPGTRLTVL.

The chain couples TRBV27 to TRBJ1-1; D is undetermined. Looked up from germline, CDR1 is MNHEY and CDR2 is SMNVEV (reference sequence). CDR3 length: 14 amino acids. The V end lost 3 bases, the J end lost 3 bases, and 11 bases lay between the germline ends. CDR3 DNA: TGTGCCAGCAGTTTGGGCGGGTTGTACACTGAAGCTTTCTTT. As protein: CASSLGGLYTEAFF.

This chain connects TRBV11-2 to TRBJ1-2; D call uncertain. V lost 5 bases, J lost 4 bases, and 14 bases lay in between. Germline V gene sequence: CDR1 SGHAT, CDR2 FQNNGV. The CDR3 extends over 14 amino acids. The CDR3 DNA sequence: TGTGCCAGCAGCCCCCCCCGGGGATCCTATGGCTACACCTTC. This sequence encodes CASSPPRGSYGYTF.

This clone has only one observation. The chain combines TRBV30 with TRBJ2-2, with 9 nucleotides matching TRBD1. Germline assignment: CDR1 GTSNPN and CDR2 SVGIG (reference sequence). The J segment lost 8 bases and the V segment lost 5 bases, leaving 12 bases of the junction unmatched. The CDR3 loop spans 15 amino acids. The CDR3 protein is CAWGPGDRESGELFF. CDR3 in DNA: TGTGCCTGGGGACCCGGGGACAGGGAATCTGGGGAGCTGTTTTTT.

This clone was counted a single time. V usage is TRBV5-1 and J usage is TRBJ2-2; D might be TRBD1 (5 bases). The CDR3 runs 13 residues. Trimming took off 4 bases at V and 5 bases at J, with 9 bases between the two ends. Germline V CDR1 and CDR2: SGHRS, YFSETQ. The CDR3 DNA reads as TGCGCCAGCAGCCGGCAGGGTACCGGGGAGCTGTTTTTT. Its translation: CASSRQGTGELFF.

Only a few counts were recorded for this clone. The chain combines TRBV30 with TRBJ1-1; possibly TRBD1 for D (6 bases). The CDR3 has 12 amino acids. In germline, CDR1 is GTSNPN, CDR2 SVGIG (reference sequence). V was cut by 8 bases and J by 8 bases, with 18 bases left in between. In DNA form, the CDR3 reads TGTGCCGGGGGCGGGGGGGGCGGGGAAGCTTTCTTT. This gives the protein CAGGGGGGEAFF.

This sequence joins TRBV5-4 and TRBJ1-1, with 9 bases aligning to TRBD1. Germline V gives CDR1 SGHNT, CDR2 YYREEE (reference sequence). The CDR3 contains 14 residues. The V gene end was trimmed by 4 bases and the J gene end by 3 bases; junction bases not matched to a gene: 4. CDR3 sequence reads: CASSPGQGHTEAFF. The CDR3 DNA is TGTGCCAGCAGCCCGGGACAGGGTCACACTGAAGCTTTCTTT.

This chain joins TRBV5-1 and TRBJ2-1; 7 positions agree with TRBD2. This CDR3 is built from 15 residues. V shed 0 bases, J shed 6 bases, and the junction held 6 bases outside the gene matches. The germline V gene has CDR1 SGHRS and CDR2 YFSETQ. CDR3 sequence reads: CASSLAGGSLNEQFF. The CDR3 DNA reads as TGCGCCAGCAGCTTGGCGGGGGGATCCCTCAATGAGCAGTTCTTC.